Following are 10 T cell receptor beta chains from one sample sequenced in a study of radiotherapy plus CTLA-4 blockade in lung cancer. Libraries were prepared by immunoSEQ multiplex PCR; TCRdb keeps only in-frame clonotypes and omits some of them. Of about 48,000 clones in the sample, 86% are singletons; the top ten hold around a sixth. This sample comprised peripheral blood, obtained from a patient treated with radiotherapy plus ipilimumab. Every receptor here comes from a human donor with non-small cell lung cancer that progressed on radiotherapy plus ipilimumab. Some clones in this sample may be carry-over from other donors' samples.

The chain has TRBV29-1 and TRBJ2-5; D remains unclear. CDR1 and CDR2 (germline): SQVTM, ANQGSEA. The length of the CDR3 is 12 residues. V lost 3 bases to trimming and J lost 4 bases, with 9 bases between them. The CDR3 region has the DNA TGCAGCGTTGACAGCAGGCCAGAGACCCAGTACTTC. It codes for CSVDSRPETQYF.

This rearrangement joins TRBV6-1 to TRBJ1-1; tentatively, D is TRBD1 (5 bases). This CDR3 comprises 15 residues. Trimming removed 10 bases at V and 0 bases at J, with 18 bases between. The germline gives CDR1 MNHNS, CDR2 SASEGT. Written as DNA, the CDR3 is TGTGCCACCACACCCGCGGGGACGGTGAACACTGAAGCTTTCTTT. Translating it yields CATTPAGTVNTEAFF.

This clone has a single count. The V gene is TRBV2, the J gene TRBJ1-2; 11 positions match TRBD1. J gave up 13 bases and V 2 bases, and 12 bases lay outside the gene matches. The CDR3 consists of 15 residues. Germline CDR1 and CDR2: SNHLY and FYNNEI. The CDR3 region is CASSERSGQGARGTF. The CDR3 bases are TGTGCCAGCAGTGAAAGATCAGGACAGGGGGCCCGCGGCACCTTC.

This clone was found once. CDR3 sequence: CAISESIGSISNSPLHF. CDR3 DNA: TGTGCCATCAGTGAGTCGATAGGGAGTATCTCTAATTCACCCCTCCACTTT. V usage is TRBV10-3 and J usage is TRBJ1-6; D remains ambiguous. Between the trimmed V and J ends, which lost 0 bases and 6 bases, there was a span of 15 bases. The CDR3 length is 17 residues. Germline V gene sequence: CDR1 ENHRY, CDR2 SYGVKD.

The genes are TRBV2 and TRBJ2-2, with 7 bases fitting TRBD1. V lost 5 bases, J lost 1 base, and 4 bases stayed unmatched. The length of the CDR3 is 15 residues. CDR1 and CDR2 from the germline V gene are SNHLY and FYNNEI. CDR3 coding DNA: TGTGCCAGCAGTCGGGGACAGCTGAACACCGGGGAGCTGTTTTTT. It encodes CASSRGQLNTGELFF.

The rearrangement links TRBV4-3 to TRBJ2-1; a weak D match, TRBD2 (5 bases). Trimming took 0 bases from V and 4 from J, leaving 16 bases between them. Germline V CDR1 and CDR2: LGHNA, YSLEER. The CDR3 covers 17 residues. For the CDR3, the DNA is TGCGCCAGCAGCCAAGATTATCTCCGGCGGGCTTACAATGAGCAGTTCTTC. The encoded protein is CASSQDYLRRAYNEQFF.

The rearrangement links TRBV7-2 to TRBJ2-1; 9 bases match TRBD2. The CDR3 extends over 16 amino acids. J gave up 4 bases and V 2 bases, and 6 bases lay outside the gene matches. Germline V gene lookup returns CDR1 SGHTA and CDR2 FQGNSA. CDR3 DNA sequence: TGTGCCAGCAGCTTATATGCGGGAGGGCCTTACAATGAGCAGTTCTTC. As protein: CASSLYAGGPYNEQFF.

The V gene is TRBV5-1, the J gene TRBJ1-4; D call uncertain. Germline loops: CDR1 SGHRS, CDR2 YFSETQ. V lost 3 bases and J 0 bases, leaving 9 bases between the germline ends. CDR3 length equals 15 residues. CDR3 sequence: CASSSGSATNEKLFF. DNA for the CDR3: TGCGCCAGCAGCTCGGGGAGCGCAACTAATGAAAAACTGTTTTTT.

The chain combines TRBV6-5 with TRBJ2-3; 14 nucleotides agree with TRBD2. The CDR3 loop spans 15 amino acids. The germline gives CDR1 MNHEY, CDR2 SVGAGI. Trimming took 6 bases from V and 13 from J; bases not matched to a gene: 12. CDR3 protein: CASRPKGLAGGSEYF. DNA for the CDR3: TGTGCCAGCAGGCCAAAAGGACTAGCGGGGGGAAGTGAGTATTTT.

In this sample, this clone turned up once. The chain is built from TRBV7-6 and TRBJ2-2; 10 bases line up with TRBD2. V was clipped by 7 bases and J by 4 bases; unmatched bases: 15. The CDR3 runs to 18 residues. In germline, CDR1 is SGHVS, CDR2 FNYEAQ. The CDR3, as DNA: TGTGCCAGCACCCATGGCCTAGCGGGAGTAGGTCGCACCGGGGAGCTGTTTTTT. This codes for CASTHGLAGVGRTGELFF.